This TCR beta chain was recovered during a study of blood T cell repertoires in COVID-19. Overall study: The cDNA or gDNA used as material had been derived from T cells, B-cell-depleted T cells, or PBMCs.

The table lists this clone with a count of one. Clones were sequenced by immunoSEQ multiplex PCR, and TCRdb holds only the in-frame ones, with some missing. This table holds 200,000 to 300,000 clones, roughly nine tenths found once. V gave up 0 bases and J gave up 7 bases, with 16 bases separating them. Germline V CDR1 and CDR2: SGHTS, YDEGEE. The CDR3 totals 15 residues. The material sequenced was peripheral blood. This TCR was recovered from a man aged 60 to 69 with acute or convalescent COVID-19. This chain links TRBV5-8 with TRBJ1-2, with a tentative D call TRBD1 (5 bases). The DNA for the CDR3 is TGTGCCAGCAGCTTGGCCTCAGGGAACTTTGGTGGCTACACCTTC. Residues: CASSLASGNFGGYTF.